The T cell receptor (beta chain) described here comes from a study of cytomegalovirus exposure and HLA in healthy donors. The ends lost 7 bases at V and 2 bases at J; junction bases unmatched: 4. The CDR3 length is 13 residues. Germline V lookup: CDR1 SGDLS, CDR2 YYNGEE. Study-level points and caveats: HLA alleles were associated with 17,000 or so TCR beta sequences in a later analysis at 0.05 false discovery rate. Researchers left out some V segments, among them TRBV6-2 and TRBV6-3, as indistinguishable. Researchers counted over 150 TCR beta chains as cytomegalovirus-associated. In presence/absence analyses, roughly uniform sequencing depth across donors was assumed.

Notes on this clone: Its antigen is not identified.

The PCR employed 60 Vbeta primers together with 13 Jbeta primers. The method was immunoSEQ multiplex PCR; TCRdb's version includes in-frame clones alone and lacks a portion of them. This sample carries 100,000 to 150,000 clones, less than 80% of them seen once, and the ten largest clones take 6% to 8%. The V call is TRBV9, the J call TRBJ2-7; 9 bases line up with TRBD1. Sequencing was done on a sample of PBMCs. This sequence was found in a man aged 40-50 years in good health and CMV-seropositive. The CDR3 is CASGTGPAYEQYF. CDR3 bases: TGTGCCAGCGGGACAGGGCCGGCCTACGAGCAGTACTTC.